A single T cell receptor beta chain is shown here with its context. No antigen is known for it. This entry comes from a study of T cells after yellow fever vaccination. Overall study results and limits: Re-detected after boosting: most primary clones, 95% to 98% of CD4 and about 89% of CD8. Highly abundant clonotypes carried over from the bulk population could end up in FACS-sorted repertoires as contaminants. The secondary T-cell response peaked on day 5, not day 15, but was weaker.

Per germline, CDR1 SGHRS and CDR2 YFSETQ. V lost 5 bases and J lost 3, with 9 bases in between. The CDR3 has 13 amino acids. Conversion of TCR transcripts into cDNA relied on 5'RACE template switching, which added a universal primer site and UMIs. Each CDR3 protein gets one entry after TCRdb re-called the 5' RACE reads with MiXCR. The profile shows 450,000 to 600,000 distinct CDR3 sequences, roughly 14% of them singletons. The sequencing here drew on PBMCs, taken on the day of the yellow fever booster vaccination. The sequence was collected from a man younger than 40 who received the YFV17D yellow fever vaccine. The gene calls are TRBV5-1 and TRBJ2-1, with D maybe TRBD2 (5 bases). Here the CDR3 reads CASRPADYNEQFF. CDR3 nucleotides: TGCGCCAGCAGGCCAGCGGACTACAATGAGCAGTTCTTC.